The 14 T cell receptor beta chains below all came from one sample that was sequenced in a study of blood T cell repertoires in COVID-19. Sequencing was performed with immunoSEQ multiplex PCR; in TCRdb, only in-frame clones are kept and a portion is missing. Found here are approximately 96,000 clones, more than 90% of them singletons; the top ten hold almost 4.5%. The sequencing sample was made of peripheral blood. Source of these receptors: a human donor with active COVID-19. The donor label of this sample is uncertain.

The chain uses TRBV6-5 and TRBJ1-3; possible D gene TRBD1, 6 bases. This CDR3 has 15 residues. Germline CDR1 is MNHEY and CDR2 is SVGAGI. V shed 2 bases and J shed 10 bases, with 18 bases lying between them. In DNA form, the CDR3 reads TGTGCCAGCAGTTACCTTTCTACAGGGCTCGGAACCATATATTTT. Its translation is CASSYLSTGLGTIYF.

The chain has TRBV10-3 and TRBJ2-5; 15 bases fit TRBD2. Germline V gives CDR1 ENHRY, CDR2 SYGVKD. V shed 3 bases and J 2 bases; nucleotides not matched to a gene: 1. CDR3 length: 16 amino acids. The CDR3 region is CAISEGLAGGQETQYF. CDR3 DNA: TGTGCCATCAGTGAAGGACTAGCGGGGGGGCAAGAGACCCAGTACTTC.

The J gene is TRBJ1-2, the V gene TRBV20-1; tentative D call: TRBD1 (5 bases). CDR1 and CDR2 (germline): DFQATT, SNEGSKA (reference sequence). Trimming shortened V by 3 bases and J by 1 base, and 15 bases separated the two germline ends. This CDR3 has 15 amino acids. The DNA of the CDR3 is TGCAGTGCTAGTTCAGCCGGGACTGGTAACTATGGCTACACCTTC. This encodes CSASSAGTGNYGYTF.

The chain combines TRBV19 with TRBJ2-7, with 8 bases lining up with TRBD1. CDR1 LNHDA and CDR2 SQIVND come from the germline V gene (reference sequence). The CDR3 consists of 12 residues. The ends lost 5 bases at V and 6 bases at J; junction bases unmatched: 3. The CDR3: CASSDRGLEQYF. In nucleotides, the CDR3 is TGTGCCAGTAGTGACAGGGGACTCGAGCAGTACTTC.

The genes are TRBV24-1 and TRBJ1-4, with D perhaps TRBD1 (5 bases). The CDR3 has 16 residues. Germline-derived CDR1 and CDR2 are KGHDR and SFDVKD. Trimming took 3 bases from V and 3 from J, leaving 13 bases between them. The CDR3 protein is CATSDGTAGPNEKLFF. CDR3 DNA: TGTGCCACCAGTGATGGAACAGCGGGGCCTAATGAAAAACTGTTTTTT.

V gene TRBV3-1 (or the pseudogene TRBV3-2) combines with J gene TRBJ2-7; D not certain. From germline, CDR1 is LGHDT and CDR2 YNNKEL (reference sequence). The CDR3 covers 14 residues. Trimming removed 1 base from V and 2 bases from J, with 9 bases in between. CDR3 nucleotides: TGTGCCAGCAGCCAAGCTGCAGCGACCTACGAGCAGTACTTC. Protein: CASSQAAATYEQYF.

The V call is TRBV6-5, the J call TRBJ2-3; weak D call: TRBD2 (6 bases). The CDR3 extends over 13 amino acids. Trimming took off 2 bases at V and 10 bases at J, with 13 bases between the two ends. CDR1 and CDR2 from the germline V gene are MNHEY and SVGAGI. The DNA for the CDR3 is TGTGCCAGCAGTTACAGGGGCCCGGGGGCGCAGTATTTT. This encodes CASSYRGPGAQYF.

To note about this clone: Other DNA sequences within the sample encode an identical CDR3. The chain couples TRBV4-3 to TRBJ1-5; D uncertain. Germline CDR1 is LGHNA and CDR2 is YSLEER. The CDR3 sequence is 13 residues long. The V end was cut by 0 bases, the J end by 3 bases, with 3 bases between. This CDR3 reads CASSQDLNQPQHF. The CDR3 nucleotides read TGCGCCAGCAGCCAAGACCTCAATCAGCCCCAGCATTTT.

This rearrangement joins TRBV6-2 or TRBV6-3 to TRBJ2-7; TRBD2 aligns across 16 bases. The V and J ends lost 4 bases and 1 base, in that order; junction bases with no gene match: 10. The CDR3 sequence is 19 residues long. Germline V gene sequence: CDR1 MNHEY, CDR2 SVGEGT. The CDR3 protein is CASSFRPGLAGGRSYEQYF. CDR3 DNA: TGTGCCAGCAGTTTCCGGCCGGGACTAGCGGGAGGGAGATCCTACGAGCAGTACTTC.

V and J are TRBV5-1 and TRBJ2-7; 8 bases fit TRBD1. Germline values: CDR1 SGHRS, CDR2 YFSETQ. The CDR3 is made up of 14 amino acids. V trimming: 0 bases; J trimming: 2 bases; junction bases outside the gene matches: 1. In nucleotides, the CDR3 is TGCGCCAGCAGCTTGGTGGACAGGGCCTACGAGCAGTACTTC. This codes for CASSLVDRAYEQYF.

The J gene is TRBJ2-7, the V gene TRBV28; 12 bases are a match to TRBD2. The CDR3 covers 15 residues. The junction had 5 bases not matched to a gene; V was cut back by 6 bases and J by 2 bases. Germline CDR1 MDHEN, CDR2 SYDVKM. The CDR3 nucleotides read TGTGCCAGCAGCAGACTAGCGGGAGAAACCTACGAGCAGTACTTC. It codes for CASSRLAGETYEQYF.

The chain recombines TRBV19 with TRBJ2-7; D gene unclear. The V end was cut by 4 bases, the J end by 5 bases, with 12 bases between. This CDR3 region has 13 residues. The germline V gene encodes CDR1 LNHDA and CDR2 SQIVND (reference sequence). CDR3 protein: CASSSGGANEQYF. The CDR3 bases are TGTGCCAGTAGTAGCGGCGGAGCCAACGAGCAGTACTTC. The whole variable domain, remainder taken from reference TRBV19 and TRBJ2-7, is DGGITQSPKYLFRKEGQNVTLSCEQNLNHDAMYWYRQDPGQGLRLIYYSQIVNDFQKGDIAEGYSVSREKKESFPLTVTSAQKNPTAFYLCASSSGGANEQYFGPGTRLTVT.

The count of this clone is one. The CDR3 coding sequence is TGCGCCAGCAGCTTGGGGTTTGGACAGGGGGGATCCTACGAGCAGTACTTC. Residues: CASSLGFGQGGSYEQYF. V and J are TRBV5-1 and TRBJ2-7; 10 bases are shared with TRBD1. CDR3 size: 17 residues. The V segment lost 0 bases and the J segment 1 base; nucleotides outside the gene matches: 7. Germline assignment: CDR1 SGHRS and CDR2 YFSETQ.

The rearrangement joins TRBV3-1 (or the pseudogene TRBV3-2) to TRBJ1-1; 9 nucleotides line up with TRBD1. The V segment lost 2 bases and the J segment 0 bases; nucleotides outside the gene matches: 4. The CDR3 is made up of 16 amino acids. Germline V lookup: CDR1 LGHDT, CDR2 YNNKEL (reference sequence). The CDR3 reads CASSQRGQGMNTEAFF. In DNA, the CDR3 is TGTGCCAGCAGCCAAAGGGGACAGGGCATGAACACTGAAGCTTTCTTT.